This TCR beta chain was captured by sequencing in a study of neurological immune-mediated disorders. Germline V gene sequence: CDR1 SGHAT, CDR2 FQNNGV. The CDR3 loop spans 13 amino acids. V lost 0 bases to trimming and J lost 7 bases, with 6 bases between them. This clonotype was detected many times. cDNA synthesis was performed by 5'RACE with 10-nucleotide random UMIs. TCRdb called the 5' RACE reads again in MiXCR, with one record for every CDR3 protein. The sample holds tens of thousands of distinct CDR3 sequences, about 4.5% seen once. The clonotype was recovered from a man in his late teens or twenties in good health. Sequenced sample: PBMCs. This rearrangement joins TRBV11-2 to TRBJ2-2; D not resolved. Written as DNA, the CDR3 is TGTGCCAGCAGCTTAGATCGTGGCGGGGAGCTGTTTTTT. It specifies CASSLDRGGELFF.